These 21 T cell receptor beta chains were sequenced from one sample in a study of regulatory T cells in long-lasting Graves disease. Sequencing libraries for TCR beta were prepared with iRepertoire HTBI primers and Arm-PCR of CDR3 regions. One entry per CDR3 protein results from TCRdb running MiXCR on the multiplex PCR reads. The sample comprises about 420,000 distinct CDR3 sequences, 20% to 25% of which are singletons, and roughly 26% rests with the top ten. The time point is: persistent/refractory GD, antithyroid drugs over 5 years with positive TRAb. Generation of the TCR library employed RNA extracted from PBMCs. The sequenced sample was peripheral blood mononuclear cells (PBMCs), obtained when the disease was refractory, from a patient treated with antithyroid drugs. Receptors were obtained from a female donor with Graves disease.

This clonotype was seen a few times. The CDR3 here is CSVEEHRTSGSSYEQYF. The DNA for the CDR3 is TGCAGCGTTGAAGAACACAGGACTAGCGGGAGCTCCTACGAGCAGTACTTC. The V and J genes are TRBV29-1 and TRBJ2-7, with 13 bases fitting TRBD2. CDR3 length: 17 residues. With 0 bases clipped from V and 0 bases from J, the junction kept 5 bases outside the gene matches. Germline V gene data show CDR1 as SQVTM and CDR2 as ANQGSEA.

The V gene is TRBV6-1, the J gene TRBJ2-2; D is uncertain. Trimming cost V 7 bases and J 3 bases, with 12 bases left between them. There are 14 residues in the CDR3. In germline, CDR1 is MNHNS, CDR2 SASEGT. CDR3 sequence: CASKPPRDTGELFF. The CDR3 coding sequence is TGTGCCAGCAAACCCCCAAGGGACACCGGGGAGCTGTTTTTT.

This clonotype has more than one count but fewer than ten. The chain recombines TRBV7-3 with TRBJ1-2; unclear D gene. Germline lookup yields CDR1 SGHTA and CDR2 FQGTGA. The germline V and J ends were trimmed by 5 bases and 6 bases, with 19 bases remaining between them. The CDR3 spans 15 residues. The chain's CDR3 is CASSPTGLTIHGYTF. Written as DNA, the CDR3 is TGTGCCAGCAGCCCTACGGGTCTTACGATCCATGGCTACACCTTC.

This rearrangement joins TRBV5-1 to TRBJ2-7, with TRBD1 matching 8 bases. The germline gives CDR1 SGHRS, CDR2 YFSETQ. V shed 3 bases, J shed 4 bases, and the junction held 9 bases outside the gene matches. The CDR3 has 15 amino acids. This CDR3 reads CASSYHGTGDYEQYF. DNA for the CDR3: TGCGCCAGCAGCTACCACGGGACAGGCGATTACGAGCAGTACTTC.

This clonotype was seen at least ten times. In DNA form, the CDR3 reads TGTGCCAGCAGCTCGCCTGGAGGGGCGGACCAAGAGACCCAGTACTTC. Translating it yields CASSSPGGADQETQYF. The gene calls are TRBV5-6 and TRBJ2-5; maybe TRBD2 (6 bases). Germline V gene lookup returns CDR1 SGHDT and CDR2 YYEEEE. CDR3 length: 16 residues. Trimming left V 3 bases short and J 0 bases short, with 15 bases between.

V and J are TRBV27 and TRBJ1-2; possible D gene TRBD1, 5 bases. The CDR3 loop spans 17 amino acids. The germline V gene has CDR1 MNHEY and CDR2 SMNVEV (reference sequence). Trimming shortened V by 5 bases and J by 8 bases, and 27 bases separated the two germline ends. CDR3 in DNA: TGTGCCAGCAGTCGCCGAAACCCAGGGACCGACACTCGGGGCTACACCTTC. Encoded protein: CASSRRNPGTDTRGYTF.

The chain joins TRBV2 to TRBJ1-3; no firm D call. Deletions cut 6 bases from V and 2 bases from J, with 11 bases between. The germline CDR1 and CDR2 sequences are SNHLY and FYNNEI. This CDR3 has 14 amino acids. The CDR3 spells CASSSLGAGNTIYF. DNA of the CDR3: TGTGCCAGCAGCTCCCTCGGGGCTGGAAACACCATATATTTT.

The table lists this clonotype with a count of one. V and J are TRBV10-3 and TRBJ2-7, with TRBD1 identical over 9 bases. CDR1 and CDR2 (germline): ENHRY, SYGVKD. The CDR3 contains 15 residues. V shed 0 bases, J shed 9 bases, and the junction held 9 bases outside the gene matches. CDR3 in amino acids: CAISESGQGYNGQYF. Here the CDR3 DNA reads TGTGCCATCAGTGAGTCGGGACAGGGCTACAACGGGCAGTACTTC.

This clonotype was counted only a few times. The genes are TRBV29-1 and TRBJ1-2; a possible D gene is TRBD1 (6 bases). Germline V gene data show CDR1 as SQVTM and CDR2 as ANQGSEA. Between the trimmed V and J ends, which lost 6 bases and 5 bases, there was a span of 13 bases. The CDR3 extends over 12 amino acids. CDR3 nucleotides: TGCAGCGTCTCTGGGCAGGGGTATGGCTACACCTTC. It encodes CSVSGQGYGYTF.

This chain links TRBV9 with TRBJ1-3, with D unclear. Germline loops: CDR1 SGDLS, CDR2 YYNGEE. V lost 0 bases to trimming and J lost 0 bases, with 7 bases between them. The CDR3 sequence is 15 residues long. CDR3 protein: CASSVEGSSGNTIYF. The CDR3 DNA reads TGTGCCAGCAGCGTAGAAGGGAGCTCTGGAAACACCATATATTTT. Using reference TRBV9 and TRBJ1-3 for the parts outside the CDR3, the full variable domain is DSGVTQTPKHLITATGQRVTLRCSPRSGDLSVYWYQQSLDQGLQFLIQYYNGEERAKGNILERFSAQQFPDLHSELNLSSLELGDSALYFCASSVEGSSGNTIYFGEGSWLTVV.

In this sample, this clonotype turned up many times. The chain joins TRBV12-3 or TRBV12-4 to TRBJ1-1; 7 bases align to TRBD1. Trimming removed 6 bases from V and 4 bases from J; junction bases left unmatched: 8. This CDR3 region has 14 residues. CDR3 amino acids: CASSQAQGPTEAFF. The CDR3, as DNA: TGTGCCAGCAGCCAAGCACAGGGGCCCACTGAAGCTTTCTTT.

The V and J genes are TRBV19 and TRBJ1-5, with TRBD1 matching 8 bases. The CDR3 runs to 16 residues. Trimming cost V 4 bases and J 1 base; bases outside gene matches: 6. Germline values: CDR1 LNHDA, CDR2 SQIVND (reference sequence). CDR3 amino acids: CASSTTGVWSNQPQHF. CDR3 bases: TGTGCCAGTAGTACGACAGGGGTATGGAGCAATCAGCCCCAGCATTTT.

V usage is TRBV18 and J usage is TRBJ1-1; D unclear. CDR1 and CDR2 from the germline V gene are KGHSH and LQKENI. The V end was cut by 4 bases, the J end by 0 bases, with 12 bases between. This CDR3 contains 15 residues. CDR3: CASSRQGIMNTEAFF. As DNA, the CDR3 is TGTGCCAGCTCACGCCAAGGGATTATGAACACTGAAGCTTTCTTT.

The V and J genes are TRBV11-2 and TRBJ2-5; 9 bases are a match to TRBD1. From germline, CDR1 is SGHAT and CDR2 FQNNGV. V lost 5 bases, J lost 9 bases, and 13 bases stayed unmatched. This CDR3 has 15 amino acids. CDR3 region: CASSLQDRGFWAQYF. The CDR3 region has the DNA TGTGCCAGCAGCCTCCAGGACAGGGGATTCTGGGCCCAGTACTTC.

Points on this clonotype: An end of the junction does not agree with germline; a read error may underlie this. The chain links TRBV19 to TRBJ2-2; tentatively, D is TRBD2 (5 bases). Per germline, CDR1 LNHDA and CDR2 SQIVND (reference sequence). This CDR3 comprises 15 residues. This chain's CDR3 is CASSQTWRYTGELVF. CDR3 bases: TGTGCCAGTAGCCAGACCTGGAGGTACACCGGGGAGCTGGTTTTT.

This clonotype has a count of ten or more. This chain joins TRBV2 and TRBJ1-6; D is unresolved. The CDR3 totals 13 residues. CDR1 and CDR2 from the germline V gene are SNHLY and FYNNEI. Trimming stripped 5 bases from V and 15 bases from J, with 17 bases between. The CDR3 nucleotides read TGTGCCAGCAGTTCAAGAGAACTCGTTGTCCTCCACTTT. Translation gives CASSSRELVVLHF.

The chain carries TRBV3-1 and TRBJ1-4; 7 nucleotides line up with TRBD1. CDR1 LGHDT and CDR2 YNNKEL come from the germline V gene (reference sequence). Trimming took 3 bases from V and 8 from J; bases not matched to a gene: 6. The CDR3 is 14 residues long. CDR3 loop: CASSQTGRSEKLFF. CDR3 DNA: TGTGCCAGCAGCCAGACAGGGAGGTCGGAAAAACTGTTTTTT.

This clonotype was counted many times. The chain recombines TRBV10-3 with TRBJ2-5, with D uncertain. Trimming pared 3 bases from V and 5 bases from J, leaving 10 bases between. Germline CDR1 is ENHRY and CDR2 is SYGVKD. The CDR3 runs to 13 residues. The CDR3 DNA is TGTGCCATCAGTGACCGGTCCGGCGAGACCCAGTACTTC. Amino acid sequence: CAISDRSGETQYF.

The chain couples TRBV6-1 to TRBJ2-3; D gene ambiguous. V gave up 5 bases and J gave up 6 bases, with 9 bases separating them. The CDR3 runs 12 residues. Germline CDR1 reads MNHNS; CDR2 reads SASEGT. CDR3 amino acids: CASSMIRDTQYF. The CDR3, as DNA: TGTGCCAGCAGTATGATTCGTGATACGCAGTATTTT.

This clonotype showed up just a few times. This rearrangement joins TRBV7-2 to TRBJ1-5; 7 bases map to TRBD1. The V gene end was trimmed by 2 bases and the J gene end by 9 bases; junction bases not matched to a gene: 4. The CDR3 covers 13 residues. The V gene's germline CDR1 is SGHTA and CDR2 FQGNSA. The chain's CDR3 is CASSLRGPAPQHF. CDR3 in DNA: TGTGCCAGCAGCTTAAGGGGGCCTGCGCCCCAGCATTTT.

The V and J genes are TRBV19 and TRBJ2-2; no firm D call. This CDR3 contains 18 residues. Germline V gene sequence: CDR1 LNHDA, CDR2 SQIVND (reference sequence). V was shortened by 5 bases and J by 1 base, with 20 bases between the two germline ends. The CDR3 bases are TGTGCCAGTAGTCCTCCCATATTTCGAACCTTGAACACCGGGGAGCTGTTTTTT. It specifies CASSPPIFRTLNTGELFF.